This paragraph reports one T cell receptor (beta chain). Its matching antigen is unknown. The data are from a study of T cells expressing NK-cell markers. As for the study in general: From sorted CD3+CD56+NKG2C+, CD3+CD56+NKG2C- and CD3+CD56-NKG2C+ T cells came the TCR beta repertoires. Among eight sequenced donors, seven carried HCMV seropositivity while one was seronegative. Study-wide results and caveats: Whether expanded NKG2C-expressing T cell clones recognize HCMV is unknown. In a handful of donors, these clonotypes also led the CD3+CD56-NKG2C+ fraction.

The CDR3 is made up of 11 amino acids. The germline gives CDR1 SGHTA, CDR2 FQGNSA. With the 5' RACE reads reprocessed, TCRdb shows one record per CDR3 protein and no DNA. Its listing shows about 460,000 distinct CDR3 sequences. This chain connects TRBV7-2 to TRBJ2-2; TCRdb gives TRBD2 as the D gene, but with no DNA this cannot be confirmed. Sequenced: blood T cells: a sorted CD56 or NKG2C T cell subset, CD4+ or CD8+ T cells, or bulk PBMC T cells (not recorded which). The clonotype comes from a woman in her forties or fifties in good health. CDR3 in amino acids: CAGQEVGELFF.